The entry that follows covers one T cell receptor (beta chain) sequence. Its target is not known. Patients were ruled out by autoimmune disease history or systemic immunosuppression. Assay used: immunoSEQ multiplex PCR; TCRdb lists only in-frame clones, some missing. The table records 13,000 to 15,000 clones, 80% to 90% of them present only once. The data were obtained in a study of OX40 agonist ivuxolimab in advanced cancers. Across the study: Dose-escalation patients suffered from hepatocellular carcinoma, melanoma, renal cell or head and neck cancer. A male proportion of under 90% was recorded, with mean age approximately 64 years and range roughly 23 to 90. General study results and limits: Antigens targeted by the expanded peripheral T cells were not determined.

This CDR3 is 15 amino acids long. The V gene's germline CDR1 is SGHTA and CDR2 FQGNSA. V lost 1 base to trimming and J lost 4 bases, with 13 bases between them. The TCR originated in an adult with an advanced solid tumor such as melanoma, head and neck, liver or kidney cancer. The material sequenced was CD4+ or CD8+ T cells sorted from blood, taken in a trial of the OX40 agonist ivuxolimab. This chain uses TRBV7-2 with TRBJ2-5; tentative D call: TRBD2 (5 bases). The CDR3 sequence: CASSLGRGWGETQYF. CDR3 DNA: TGTGCCAGCAGCTTAGGTCGGGGATGGGGAGAGACCCAGTACTTC.